A single sample is the source of the 12 T cell receptor beta chains below, sequenced in a study of T cells in localized non-small cell lung cancer. Clones were sequenced by immunoSEQ multiplex PCR, and TCRdb holds only the in-frame ones, with some missing. Of 30,000 to 40,000 clones in the sample, 85% to 90% were seen once. Sequenced here: peripheral blood, sampled before any cancer treatment. All receptors come from a man between 40 and 75 years old with stage I lung adenocarcinoma.

V gene TRBV2 combines with J gene TRBJ1-1; D not resolved. V gave up 7 bases and J gave up 3 bases, with 9 bases separating them. The CDR3 sequence is 12 residues long. Germline V CDR1 and CDR2: SNHLY, FYNNEI. CDR3 loop: CASTEADTEAFF. CDR3 sequence (DNA): TGTGCCAGCACGGAGGCAGACACTGAAGCTTTCTTT.

The genes are TRBV7-9 and TRBJ1-2; TRBD1 might be the D (5 bases). CDR1 is SEHNR and CDR2 is FQNEAQ in the germline V gene (reference sequence). CDR3 size: 13 residues. Deletions cut 3 bases from V and 10 bases from J, with 15 bases between. In DNA, the CDR3 is TGTGCCAGCAGCTTCGCCGGGGCAGGAAACTACACCTTC. Translated, it gives CASSFAGAGNYTF. Based on the CDR3 plus reference TRBV7-9 and TRBJ1-2, the full variable domain is DTGVSQNPRHKITKRGQNVTFRCDPISEHNRLYWYRQTLGQGPEFLTYFQNEAQLEKSRLLSDRFSAERPKGSFSTLEIQRTEQGDSAMYLCASSFAGAGNYTFGSGTRLTVV.

The gene calls are TRBV19 and TRBJ1-4; D unresolved. CDR3 length equals 15 residues. The V and J ends lost 1 base and 8 bases respectively, with 14 bases between them. CDR1 and CDR2 from the germline V gene are LNHDA and SQIVND (reference sequence). The CDR3 sequence: CASSIGPTTREKLFF. DNA of the CDR3: TGTGCCAGTAGTATAGGTCCTACGACGAGAGAAAAACTGTTTTTT.

The CDR3 spells CASSRDRNTEAFF. The CDR3 nucleotides read TGCGCCAGCAGCCGGGACAGGAACACTGAAGCTTTCTTT. V usage is TRBV5-1 and J usage is TRBJ1-1; 7 positions agree with TRBD1. Germline values: CDR1 SGHRS, CDR2 YFSETQ. This CDR3 has 13 residues. The V segment lost 4 bases and the J segment 1 base; nucleotides outside the gene matches: 1.

The CDR3 DNA follows: TGTGCCAGCTCATCTTCCTCGGAATCCACTGAAGCTTTCTTT. Translation: CASSSSSESTEAFF. This chain uses TRBV18 with TRBJ1-1; D not resolved. Germline CDR1 KGHSH, CDR2 LQKENI. CDR3 length: 14 amino acids. Trimming removed 5 bases from V and 4 bases from J, with 14 bases in between.

V and J are TRBV7-8 and TRBJ1-1; 8 bases are shared with TRBD1. Unmatched junction bases numbered 6, after V lost 5 bases and J lost 1 base. Germline V gene sequence: CDR1 SGHVS, CDR2 FQNEAQ. The CDR3 loop spans 15 amino acids. The CDR3 region is CASSLVQGANTEAFF. The CDR3 bases are TGTGCCAGCAGCCTAGTCCAGGGGGCGAACACTGAAGCTTTCTTT.

The rearrangement links TRBV18 to TRBJ1-1; 7 nucleotides agree with TRBD1. CDR1 is KGHSH and CDR2 is LQKENI in the germline V gene. V shed 3 bases and J 3 bases; nucleotides not matched to a gene: 4. The CDR3 totals 14 residues. The CDR3 spells CASSPGQADTEAFF. CDR3 sequence (DNA): TGTGCCAGCTCACCCGGACAGGCAGACACTGAAGCTTTCTTT.

This clone was seen a single time. The chain employs TRBV4-1 and TRBJ1-3, with TRBD1 as a possible D gene (5 bases). V lost 1 base and J 0 bases, leaving 7 bases between the germline ends. In germline, CDR1 is MGHRA, CDR2 YSYEKL. This CDR3 comprises 15 residues. In DNA, the CDR3 is TGCGCCAGCAGCCAAGGTAGGGGCTCTGGAAACACCATATATTTT. Residues: CASSQGRGSGNTIYF.

The chain employs TRBV7-6 and TRBJ2-2, with 13 bases fitting TRBD2. The CDR3 covers 15 residues. The germline V gene has CDR1 SGHVS and CDR2 FNYEAQ. V lost 4 bases to trimming and J lost 6 bases; unmatched junction nucleotides: 2. DNA of the CDR3: TGTGCCAGCAGCTCGACTAGCGGGGGGTCCGGGGAGCTGTTTTTT. It specifies CASSSTSGGSGELFF.

The chain has TRBV19 and TRBJ1-6; D gene uncertain. This CDR3 has 17 amino acids. Germline V lookup: CDR1 LNHDA, CDR2 SQIVND (reference sequence). With 3 bases removed from V and 10 bases from J, the gap between germline ends came to 22 bases. The CDR3 DNA sequence: TGTGCCAGTAGTATCAAATCTAGCCACGGTGGCAGATCACCCCTCCACTTT. This encodes CASSIKSSHGGRSPLHF. Drawing the rest from reference TRBV19 and TRBJ1-6, the complete variable domain is DGGITQSPKYLFRKEGQNVTLSCEQNLNHDAMYWYRQDPGQGLRLIYYSQIVNDFQKGDIAEGYSVSREKKESFPLTVTSAQKNPTAFYLCASSIKSSHGGRSPLHFGNGTRLTVT.

The chain links TRBV5-6 to TRBJ1-4, with D uncertain. Trimming left V 0 bases short and J 8 bases short, with 14 bases between. CDR1 is SGHDT and CDR2 is YYEEEE in the germline V gene. CDR3 length: 15 amino acids. The CDR3: CASSLVPGRSEKLFF. CDR3 DNA: TGTGCCAGCAGCTTGGTTCCTGGCCGAAGCGAAAAACTGTTTTTT.

The chain joins TRBV29-1 to TRBJ1-6, with TRBD1 identical over 9 bases. CDR3 length: 16 residues. The ends lost 3 bases at V and 6 bases at J; junction bases unmatched: 9. Per the germline V gene, CDR1 is SQVTM and CDR2 is ANQGSEA. In DNA form, the CDR3 reads TGCAGCGTTGATACCCTCCGGGACAGGGTTAATTCACCCCTCCACTTT. This gives the protein CSVDTLRDRVNSPLHF.